The 10 T cell receptor beta chains given below trace back to one sample, sequenced in a study of shared clonotypes between healthy human individuals. Naive-designated CD8 cells lacked CD45RO, were positively enriched for CCR7, and omitted terminally differentiated effector memory CD45RA+ cells. Profiled with immunoSEQ multiplex PCR; TCRdb holds only in-frame clones, not every one. The table lists about 1,900,000 clones, about 95% of them singletons. What was sequenced was naive CD8+ T cells sorted from blood. The receptor source for this set is a young man in good health.

The CDR3 DNA follows: TGTGCCAGCAGCGTTGGAGCGGGAGTGGAGTACGAGCAGTACTTC. This gives the protein CASSVGAGVEYEQYF. The gene calls are TRBV9 and TRBJ2-7; 8 bases are shared with TRBD2. From germline, CDR1 is SGDLS and CDR2 YYNGEE. J gave up 4 bases and V 2 bases, and 8 bases lay outside the gene matches. This CDR3 comprises 15 residues.

The rearrangement joins TRBV28 to TRBJ1-5; 8 nucleotides line up with TRBD1. The CDR3 is made up of 18 amino acids. CDR1 is MDHEN and CDR2 is SYDVKM in the germline V gene. V trimming: 2 bases; J trimming: 5 bases; junction bases outside the gene matches: 14. In nucleotides, the CDR3 is TGTGCCAGCAGTTTAAGAACCTTGTCAGGGGGCGCGGATCAGCCCCAGCATTTT. It codes for CASSLRTLSGGADQPQHF.

This clone occurred a few times. V gene TRBV19 combines with J gene TRBJ1-4; D gene ambiguous. V was cut by 3 bases and J by 12 bases, with 14 bases left in between. Germline CDR1 LNHDA, CDR2 SQIVND (reference sequence). The CDR3 sequence is 13 residues long. Here the CDR3 DNA reads TGTGCCAGTAGTATTTTCCCGGACGTAGAACTGTTTTTT. This translates into CASSIFPDVELFF.

The chain joins TRBV12-5 to TRBJ2-7, with TRBD2 matching over 11 bases. J gave up 5 bases and V 1 base, and 10 bases lay outside the gene matches. Germline lookup yields CDR1 LGHNT and CDR2 FRNRAP. The CDR3 spans 17 residues. The CDR3 is CASGLAALAGVVNEQYF. The CDR3 nucleotides are TGTGCTAGTGGTTTGGCAGCACTAGCGGGAGTAGTCAACGAGCAGTACTTC.

The rearrangement uses TRBV29-1 and TRBJ2-7; weak D call: TRBD1 (7 bases). CDR3 length equals 14 residues. V was shortened by 4 bases and J by 4 bases, with 17 bases between the two germline ends. Germline assignment: CDR1 SQVTM and CDR2 ANQGSEA. This CDR3 reads CSVVLSQGGYEQYF. CDR3 nucleotides: TGCAGCGTTGTCTTATCCCAGGGGGGATACGAGCAGTACTTC.

This rearrangement joins TRBV5-6 to TRBJ2-3; no firm D call. Germline lookup yields CDR1 SGHDT and CDR2 YYEEEE. This CDR3 comprises 15 residues. Trimming pared 2 bases from V and 4 bases from J, leaving 14 bases between. The CDR3 nucleotides are TGTGCCAGCAGCTTCGGAAGGTTAGCCTCAGATACGCAGTATTTT. Protein: CASSFGRLASDTQYF.

The V gene is TRBV11-3, the J gene TRBJ2-7; perhaps D is TRBD1 or TRBD2 (5 bases each). CDR3 size: 17 residues. Germline CDR1 is SGHNT and CDR2 is YENEEA. Trimming cost V 4 bases and J 2 bases, with 21 bases left between them. CDR3 DNA sequence: TGTGCCAGCAGCTCGACGCCGGTGGGACGGATCACCTACGAGCAGTACTTC. Its protein is CASSSTPVGRITYEQYF.

The chain uses TRBV6-6 and TRBJ1-5; D might be TRBD1 (5 bases). There are 16 residues in the CDR3. The V and J ends lost 6 bases and 1 base respectively, with 16 bases between them. In germline, CDR1 is MNHNY, CDR2 SVGAGI (reference sequence). The chain's CDR3 is CASSQTAQQSNQPQHF. CDR3 DNA: TGTGCCAGCAGCCAGACAGCCCAACAAAGCAATCAGCCCCAGCATTTT.

The chain recombines TRBV28 with TRBJ2-1; D remains unclear. The CDR3 totals 13 residues. Germline V gene lookup returns CDR1 MDHEN and CDR2 SYDVKM. V lost 7 bases and J lost 0, with 7 bases in between. DNA for the CDR3: TGTGCCAGCACGCGCAGCTCCTACAATGAGCAGTTCTTC. Its translation is CASTRSSYNEQFF. Complete variable domain (other parts from reference TRBV28 and TRBJ2-1): DVKVTQSSRYLVKRTGEKVFLECVQDMDHENMFWYRQDPGLGLRLIYFSYDVKMKEKGDIPEGYSVSREKKERFSLILESASTNQTSMYLCASTRSSYNEQFFGPGTRLTVL.

V gene TRBV6-5 combines with J gene TRBJ1-6, with 8 positions matching TRBD1. This CDR3 comprises 13 residues. V lost 4 bases to trimming and J lost 10 bases; unmatched junction nucleotides: 3. The germline gives CDR1 MNHEY, CDR2 SVGAGI. For the CDR3, the DNA is TGTGCCAGCAGTTCGACAGGGGACTCACCCCTCCACTTT. This translates into CASSSTGDSPLHF.